This TCR beta chain was identified in a study of T cell responses to AZD1222 COVID-19 vaccine. Germline V gives CDR1 MGHDK, CDR2 SYGVNS. V lost 4 bases, J lost 2 bases, and 6 bases lay in between. The CDR3 extends over 13 amino acids. Here immunoSEQ multiplex PCR was the method, and the copy in TCRdb shows in-frame clones only, minus some. The profile shows 150,000 to 200,000 clones, 90% to 95% of them singletons. Of note for this clone: Its antigen is not identified.

General study points: Once two AZD1222 doses were given, Spike-specific TCR breadth and depth went up. Most donors were white British and more were female, and clonal diversity was possibly underestimated.

Source: peripheral blood, taken 28 days after the second AZD1222 dose. The V gene is TRBV25-1, the J gene TRBJ1-5; D is possibly TRBD1 (5 bases). The receptor was derived from an adult who received the AZD1222 COVID-19 vaccine. The CDR3 spells CASSVRGNQPQHF. CDR3 DNA: TGTGCCAGCAGTGTCAGGGGCAATCAGCCCCAGCATTTT. Full variable domain (rest looked up from reference TRBV25-1 and TRBJ1-5): EADIYQTPRYLVIGTGKKITLECSQTMGHDKMYWYQQDPGMELHLIHYSYGVNSTEKGDLSSESTVSRIRTEHFPLTLESARPSHTSQYLCASSVRGNQPQHFGDGTRLSIL.